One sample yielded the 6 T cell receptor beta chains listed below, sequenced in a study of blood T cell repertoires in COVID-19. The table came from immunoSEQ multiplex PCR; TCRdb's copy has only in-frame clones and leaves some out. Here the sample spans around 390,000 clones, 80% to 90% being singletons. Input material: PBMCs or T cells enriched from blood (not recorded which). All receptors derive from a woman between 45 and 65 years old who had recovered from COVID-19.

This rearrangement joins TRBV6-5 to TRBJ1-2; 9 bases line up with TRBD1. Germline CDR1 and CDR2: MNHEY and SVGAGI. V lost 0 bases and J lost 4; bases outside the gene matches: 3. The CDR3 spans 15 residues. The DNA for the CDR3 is TGTGCCAGCAGTTACTCCGGGACAGGGTTCTATGGCTACACCTTC. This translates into CASSYSGTGFYGYTF.

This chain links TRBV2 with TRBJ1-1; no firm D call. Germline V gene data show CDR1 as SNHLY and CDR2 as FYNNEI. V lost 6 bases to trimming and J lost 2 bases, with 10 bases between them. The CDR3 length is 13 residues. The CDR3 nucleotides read TGTGCCAGCAGAGAGACACGAAACACTGAAGCTTTCTTT. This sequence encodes CASRETRNTEAFF. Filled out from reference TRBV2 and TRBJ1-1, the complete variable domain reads EPEVTQTPSHQVTQMGQEVILRCVPISNHLYFYWYRQILGQKVEFLVSFYNNEISEKSEIFDDQFSVERPDGSNFTLKIRSTKLEDSAMYFCASRETRNTEAFFGQGTRLTVV.

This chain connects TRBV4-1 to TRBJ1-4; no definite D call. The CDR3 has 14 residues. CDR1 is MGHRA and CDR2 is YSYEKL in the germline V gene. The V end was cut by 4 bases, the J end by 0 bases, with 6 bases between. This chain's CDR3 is CASSPTATNEKLFF. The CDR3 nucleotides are TGCGCCAGCAGCCCGACTGCAACTAATGAAAAACTGTTTTTT.

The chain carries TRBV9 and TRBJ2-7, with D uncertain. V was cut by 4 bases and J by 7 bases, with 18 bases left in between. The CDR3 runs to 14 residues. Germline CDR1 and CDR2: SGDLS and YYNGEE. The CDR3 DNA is TGTGCCAGCAGCCTCCCCTCGGTTGTACGAGAGCAGTACTTC. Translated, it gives CASSLPSVVREQYF.

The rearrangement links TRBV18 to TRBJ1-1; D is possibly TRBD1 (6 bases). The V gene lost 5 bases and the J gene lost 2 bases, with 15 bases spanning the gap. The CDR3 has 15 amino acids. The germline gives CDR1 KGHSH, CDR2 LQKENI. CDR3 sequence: CASSVGTGINTEAFF. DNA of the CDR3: TGTGCCAGCTCAGTTGGAACAGGGATTAACACTGAAGCTTTCTTT.

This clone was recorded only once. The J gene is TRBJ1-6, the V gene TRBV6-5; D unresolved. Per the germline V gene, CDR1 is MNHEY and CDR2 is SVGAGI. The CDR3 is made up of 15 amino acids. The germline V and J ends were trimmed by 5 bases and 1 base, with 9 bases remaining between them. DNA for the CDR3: TGTGCCAGCAGTCTCTCCGGTTCCTATAATTCACCCCTCCACTTT. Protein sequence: CASSLSGSYNSPLHF.